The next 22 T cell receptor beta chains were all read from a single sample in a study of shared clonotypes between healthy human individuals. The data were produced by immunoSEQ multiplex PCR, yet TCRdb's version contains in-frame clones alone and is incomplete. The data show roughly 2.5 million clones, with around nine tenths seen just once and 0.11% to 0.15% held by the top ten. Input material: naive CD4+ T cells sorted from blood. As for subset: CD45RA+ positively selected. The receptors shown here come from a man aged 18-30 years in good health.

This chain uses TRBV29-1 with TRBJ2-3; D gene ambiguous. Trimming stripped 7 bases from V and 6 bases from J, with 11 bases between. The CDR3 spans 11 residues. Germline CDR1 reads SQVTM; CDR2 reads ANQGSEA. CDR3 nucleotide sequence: TGCAGCGGGATGGATTTGGATACGCAGTATTTT. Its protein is CSGMDLDTQYF.

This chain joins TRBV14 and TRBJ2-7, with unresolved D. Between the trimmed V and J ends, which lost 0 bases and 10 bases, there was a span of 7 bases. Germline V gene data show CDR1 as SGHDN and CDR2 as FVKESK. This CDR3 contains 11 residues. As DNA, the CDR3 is TGTGCCAGCAGCCAAGAGCGCCGCCAGTACTTC. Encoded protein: CASSQERRQYF.

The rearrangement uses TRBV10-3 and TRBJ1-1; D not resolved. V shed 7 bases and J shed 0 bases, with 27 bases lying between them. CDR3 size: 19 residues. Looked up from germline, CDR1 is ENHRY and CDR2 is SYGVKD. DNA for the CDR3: TGTGCCATCAAACCTAACCGCTCCTGGTGGGAGGGCTTGAACACTGAAGCTTTCTTT. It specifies CAIKPNRSWWEGLNTEAFF.

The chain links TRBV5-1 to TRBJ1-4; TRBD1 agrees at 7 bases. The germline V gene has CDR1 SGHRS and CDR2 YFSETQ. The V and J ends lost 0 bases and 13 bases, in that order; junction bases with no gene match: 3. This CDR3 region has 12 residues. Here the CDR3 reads CASSLVPGGLFF. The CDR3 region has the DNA TGCGCCAGCAGCTTGGTCCCAGGGGGACTGTTTTTT.

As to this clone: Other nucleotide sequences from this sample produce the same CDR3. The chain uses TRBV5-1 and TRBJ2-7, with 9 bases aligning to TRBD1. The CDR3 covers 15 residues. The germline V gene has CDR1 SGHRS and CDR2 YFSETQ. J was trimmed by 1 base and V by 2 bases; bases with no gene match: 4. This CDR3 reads CASSFTGTGSYEQYF. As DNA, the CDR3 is TGCGCCAGCAGCTTTACCGGGACAGGGTCCTACGAGCAGTACTTC. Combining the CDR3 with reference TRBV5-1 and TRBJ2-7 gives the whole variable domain KAGVTQTPRYLIKTRGQQVTLSCSPISGHRSVSWYQQTPGQGLQFLFEYFSETQRNKGNFPGRFSGRQFSNSRSEMNVSTLELGDSALYLCASSFTGTGSYEQYFGPGTRLTVT.

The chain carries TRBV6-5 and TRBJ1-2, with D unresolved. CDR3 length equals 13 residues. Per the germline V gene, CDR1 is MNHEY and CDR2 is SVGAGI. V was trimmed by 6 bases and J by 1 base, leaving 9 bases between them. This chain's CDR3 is CASSPGNNYGYTF. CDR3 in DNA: TGTGCCAGCAGCCCCGGTAATAACTATGGCTACACCTTC.

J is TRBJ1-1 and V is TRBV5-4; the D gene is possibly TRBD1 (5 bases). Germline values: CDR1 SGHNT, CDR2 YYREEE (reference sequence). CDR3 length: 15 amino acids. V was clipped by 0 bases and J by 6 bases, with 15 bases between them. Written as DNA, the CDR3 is TGTGCCAGCAGCTTGGCCGAGGTATCGGGGGCTGAAGCTTTCTTT. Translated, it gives CASSLAEVSGAEAFF.

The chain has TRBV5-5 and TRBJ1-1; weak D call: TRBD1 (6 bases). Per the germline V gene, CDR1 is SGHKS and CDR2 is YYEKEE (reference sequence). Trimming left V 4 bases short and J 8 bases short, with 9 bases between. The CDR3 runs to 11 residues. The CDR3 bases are TGTGCCAGCAGCGGAAGGGGGGAAGCTTTCTTT. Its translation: CASSGRGEAFF.

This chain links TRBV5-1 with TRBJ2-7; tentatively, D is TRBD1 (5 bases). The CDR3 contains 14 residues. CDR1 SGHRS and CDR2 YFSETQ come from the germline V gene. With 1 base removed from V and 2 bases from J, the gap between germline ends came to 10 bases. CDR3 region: CASSLKGSAYEQYF. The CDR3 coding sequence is TGCGCCAGCAGCTTGAAGGGGTCAGCCTACGAGCAGTACTTC.

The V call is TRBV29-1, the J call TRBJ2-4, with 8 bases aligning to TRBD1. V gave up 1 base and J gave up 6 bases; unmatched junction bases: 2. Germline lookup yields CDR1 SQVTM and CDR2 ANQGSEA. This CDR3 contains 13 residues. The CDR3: CSVEGTGINIQYF. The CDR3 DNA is TGCAGCGTTGAAGGGACAGGGATAAACATTCAGTACTTC.

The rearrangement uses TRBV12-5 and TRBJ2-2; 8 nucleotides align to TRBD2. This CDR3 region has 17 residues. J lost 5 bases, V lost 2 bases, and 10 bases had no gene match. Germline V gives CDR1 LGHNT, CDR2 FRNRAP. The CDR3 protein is CASGLIPGLGGTGELFF. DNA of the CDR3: TGTGCTAGTGGTTTGATTCCGGGACTAGGGGGTACCGGGGAGCTGTTTTTT. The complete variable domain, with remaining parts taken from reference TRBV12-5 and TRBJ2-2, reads DARVTQTPRHKVTEMGQEVTMRCQPILGHNTVFWYRQTMMQGLELLAYFRNRAPLDDSGMPKDRFSAEMPDATLATLKIQPSEPRDSAVYFCASGLIPGLGGTGELFFGEGSRLTVL.

The CDR3: CAWKTGVGYGYTF. CDR3 nucleotide sequence: TGTGCCTGGAAGACAGGGGTTGGCTATGGCTACACCTTC. The chain couples TRBV30 to TRBJ1-2; 8 bases map to TRBD1. This CDR3 contains 13 residues. V gave up 4 bases and J gave up 4 bases; unmatched junction bases: 5. Per germline, CDR1 GTSNPN and CDR2 SVGIG (reference sequence).

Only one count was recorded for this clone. CDR3 protein: CASSMTVMNTEAFF. CDR3 bases: TGTGCCAGTAGTATGACTGTCATGAACACTGAAGCTTTCTTT. The chain employs TRBV19 and TRBJ1-1; D not resolved. V was pared by 3 bases and J by 0 bases, with 8 bases between. There are 14 residues in the CDR3. Germline V CDR1 and CDR2: LNHDA, SQIVND (reference sequence).

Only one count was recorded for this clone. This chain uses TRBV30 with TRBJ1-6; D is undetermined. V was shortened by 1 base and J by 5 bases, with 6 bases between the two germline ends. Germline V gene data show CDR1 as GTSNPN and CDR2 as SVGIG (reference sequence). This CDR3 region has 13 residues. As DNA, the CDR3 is TGTGCCTGGAGTGACAGAAATAATTCACCCCTCCACTTT. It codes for CAWSDRNNSPLHF.

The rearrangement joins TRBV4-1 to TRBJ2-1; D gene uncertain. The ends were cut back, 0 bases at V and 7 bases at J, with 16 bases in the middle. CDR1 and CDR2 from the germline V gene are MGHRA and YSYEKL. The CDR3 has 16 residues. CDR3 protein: CASSQDIAGSRNEQFF. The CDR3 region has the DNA TGCGCCAGCAGCCAAGATATAGCAGGCTCGCGAAATGAGCAGTTCTTC.

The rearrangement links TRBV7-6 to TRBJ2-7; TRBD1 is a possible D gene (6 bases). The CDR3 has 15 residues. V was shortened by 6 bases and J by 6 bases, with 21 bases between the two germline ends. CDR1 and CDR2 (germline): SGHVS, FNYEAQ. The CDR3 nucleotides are TGTGCCAGCAGTCACAACGAGGCAGGGGCGGGCGAGCAGTACTTC. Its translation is CASSHNEAGAGEQYF.

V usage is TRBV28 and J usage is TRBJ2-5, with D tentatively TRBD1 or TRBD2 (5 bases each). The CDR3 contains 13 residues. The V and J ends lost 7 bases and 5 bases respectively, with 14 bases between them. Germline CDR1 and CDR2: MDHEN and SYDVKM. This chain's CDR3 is CASKGPLTETQYF. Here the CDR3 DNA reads TGTGCCAGCAAGGGACCCCTGACGGAGACCCAGTACTTC.

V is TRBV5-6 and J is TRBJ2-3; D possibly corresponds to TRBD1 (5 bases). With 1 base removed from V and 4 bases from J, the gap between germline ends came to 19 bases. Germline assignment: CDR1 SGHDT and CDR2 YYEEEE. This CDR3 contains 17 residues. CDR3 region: CASSLRQGALLADTQYF. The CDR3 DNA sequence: TGTGCCAGCAGCTTGCGGCAGGGTGCGTTACTCGCAGATACGCAGTATTTT.

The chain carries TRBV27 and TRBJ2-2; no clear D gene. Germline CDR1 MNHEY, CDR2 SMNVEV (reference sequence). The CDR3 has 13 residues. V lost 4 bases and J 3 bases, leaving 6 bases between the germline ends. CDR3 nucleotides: TGTGCCAGCAGTTATGACGACACCGGGGAGCTGTTTTTT. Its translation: CASSYDDTGELFF.

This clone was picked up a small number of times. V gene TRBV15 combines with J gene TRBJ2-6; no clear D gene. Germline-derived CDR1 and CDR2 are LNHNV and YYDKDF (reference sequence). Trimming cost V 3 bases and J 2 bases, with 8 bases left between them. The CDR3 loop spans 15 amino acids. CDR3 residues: CATSSSLPGANVLTF. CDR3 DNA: TGTGCCACCAGCAGCAGTCTGCCTGGGGCCAACGTCCTGACTTTC.

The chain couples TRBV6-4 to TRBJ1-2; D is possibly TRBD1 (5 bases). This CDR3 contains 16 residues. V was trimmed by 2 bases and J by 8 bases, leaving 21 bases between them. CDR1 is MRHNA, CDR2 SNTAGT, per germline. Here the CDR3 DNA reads TGTGCCAGCAGTGACAGAAGAGATTCAGGGAGAGGCGGCTACACCTTC. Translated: CASSDRRDSGRGGYTF.

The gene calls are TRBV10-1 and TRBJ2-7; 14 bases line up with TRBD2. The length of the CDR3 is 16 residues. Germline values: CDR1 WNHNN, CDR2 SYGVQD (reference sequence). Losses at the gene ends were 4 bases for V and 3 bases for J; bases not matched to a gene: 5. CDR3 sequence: CASSAGTSGRVYEQYF. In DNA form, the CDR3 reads TGCGCCAGCAGTGCGGGGACTAGCGGGAGAGTCTACGAGCAGTACTTC.